This T cell receptor (beta chain) was recorded in a study of regulatory T cells in long-lasting Graves disease. Looking at the study overall: Persistence in Graves' disease required over 5 years of antithyroid drugs plus positive TSH receptor antibodies.

The germline V gene encodes CDR1 GTSNPN and CDR2 SVGIG (reference sequence). This CDR3 contains 12 residues. The junction had 1 base not matched to a gene; V was cut back by 3 bases and J by 3 bases. As to time point: persistent/refractory GD, antithyroid drugs over 5 years with positive TRAb. Extracted RNA from PBMCs served as the source of the TCR library. Libraries of TCR beta came from iRepertoire HTBI primers plus Arm-PCR of CDR3 regions. TCRdb reprocessed the multiplex PCR reads via MiXCR and lists one record per CDR3 protein. Altogether approximately 690,000 distinct CDR3 sequences are present, about 32% being singletons, with the ten largest covering 35% to 55%.

The rearrangement uses TRBV30 and TRBJ1-1; 7 nucleotides line up with TRBD1. The sequence was obtained from a female donor with Graves disease. The sample in question was peripheral blood mononuclear cells (PBMCs), obtained when the disease was refractory, from a patient treated with antithyroid drugs. The CDR3 loop is CAWRQGYTEAFF. The CDR3 coding sequence is TGTGCCTGGAGACAGGGGTACACTGAAGCTTTCTTT.